This paragraph reports one T cell receptor beta chain. This record belongs to a study of blood T cell repertoires in COVID-19. In germline, CDR1 is SNHLY, CDR2 FYNNEI. V was pared by 10 bases and J by 2 bases, with 8 bases of the junction left unmatched. CDR3 length: 13 residues. Sequencing was performed with immunoSEQ multiplex PCR; in TCRdb, only in-frame clones are kept and a portion is missing. Among roughly 63,000 clones listed, roughly 90% were seen once. Input material: peripheral blood. The genes are TRBV2 and TRBJ2-7; 7 bases align to TRBD2. The clonotype originates from a woman aged 50 to 60 with active or convalescent COVID-19. The CDR3 coding sequence is TGTGCCACTGATGATGGACTAGCCTACGAGCAGTACTTC. Amino acids: CATDDGLAYEQYF.